The present TCR beta chain was sequenced within a study of technical replicates of blood from a few donors. Data came from immunoSEQ multiplex PCR; TCRdb stores just in-frame clones and leaves some out. The sample holds fewer than 60,000 clones; about 96% are singletons and the top ten take about 3.2%. The CDR3 is 14 amino acids. J was trimmed by 8 bases and V by 7 bases; bases with no gene match: 12. From germline, CDR1 is GTSNPN and CDR2 SVGIG (reference sequence). In its sample, this clone was seen once. Sequenced input: PBMCs. The chain recombines TRBV30 with TRBJ1-4; 8 bases are a match to TRBD1. This TCR derives from a human donor in good health. Some clones in this sample may be carry-over from other donors' samples. Here the CDR3 reads CALISGQVREKLFF. The CDR3 DNA sequence: TGTGCCTTGATTTCGGGACAGGTGCGGGAAAAACTGTTTTTT.